Shown below are 13 T cell receptor beta chains from a single sample sequenced in a study of tumor and adjacent non-tumor tissue in lung cancer (dated by TCRdb to 2017 to 2018). RNA was extracted from bulk unsorted tissue and checked for quality with a NanoDrop ND-1000 and an Agilent 2100. To prepare the library, multiplex PCR was applied. TCRdb records Illumina HiSeq 2500 as the sequencer. TCRbeta libraries were constructed through three rounds of nested PCR with primers (Table S4) according to protocols adapted from ARM-PCR. TCRdb reworked the public reads: Q25 trimming with fastp, MiXCR clone assembly, productive beta chains retained. Rows are combined by CDR3 protein, so each entry shows the most common genes and DNA. The sample table lists roughly 220,000 distinct CDR3 sequences, 60% to 85% of them with a count of one. The ten largest clones take up about 23% of the sample. The sample taken for sequencing was lung tumor tissue. The source of these receptors is a man in his sixties with non-small cell lung cancer.

V usage is TRBV25-1 and J usage is TRBJ2-7; D ambiguous. The CDR3 is 12 amino acids. Between the trimmed V and J ends, which lost 1 base and 6 bases, there was a span of 7 bases. CDR1 is MGHDK, CDR2 SYGVNS, per germline. DNA for the CDR3: TGTGCCAGCAGTGAATTCGGTGGCGAGCAGTACTTC. Translated, it gives CASSEFGGEQYF.

The chain links TRBV6-2 or TRBV6-3 to TRBJ2-7; TRBD2 agrees at 8 bases. Germline CDR1 is MNHEY and CDR2 is SVGEGT. The CDR3 is made up of 13 amino acids. Trimming cost V 6 bases and J 6 bases; bases outside gene matches: 7. CDR3 sequence: CASSRTSKCEQYF. Here the CDR3 DNA reads TGTGCCAGCAGCAGGACTAGCAAGTGCGAGCAGTACTTC.

With respect to this clonotype: One base away lies a much larger clone, so this may be a sequencing read error. The gene calls are TRBV12-3 or TRBV12-4 and TRBJ2-3; D is undetermined. The CDR3 runs to 13 residues. The CDR3 spells CASVGENADTRYF. The CDR3 DNA follows: TGTGCCAGCGTTGGAGAGAACGCAGATACGCGGTATTTT.

CDR3 residues: CASRPSTLAINYGYTF. The CDR3 region has the DNA TGTGCCAGCAGGCCTTCGACCCTCGCGATTAACTATGGCTACACCTTC. This chain links TRBV12-3 or TRBV12-4 with TRBJ1-2; D not certain. With 6 bases removed from V and 1 base from J, the gap between germline ends came to 18 bases. The CDR3 is 16 residues long.

The chain carries TRBV20-1 and TRBJ2-7, with D perhaps being TRBD1 or TRBD2 (5 bases each). The CDR3 loop spans 14 amino acids. The V and J ends lost 3 bases and 1 base respectively, with 13 bases between them. CDR1 and CDR2 from the germline V gene are DFQATT and SNEGSKA (reference sequence). In DNA form, the CDR3 reads TGCAGTGCTAGGGTGGGGGAACTATCCTACGAGCAGTACTTC. This sequence encodes CSARVGELSYEQYF.

A remark on this clonotype: One end of the junction is discordant with germline, which a read error may explain. The CDR3 protein is CVSAPRAYNSHLHF. Here the CDR3 DNA reads TGCGTCAGCGCTCCTCGGGCGTATAATTCACACCTCCACTTT. The rearrangement joins TRBV12-3 or TRBV12-4 to TRBJ1-6, with D unclear. The CDR3 spans 14 residues.

On this clonotype: Because it lacks the conserved phenylalanine or tryptophan at the end, this CDR3 is likely a read error. The V gene is TRBV28, the J gene TRBJ2-1; TRBD1 or TRBD2 may be the D gene (5 bases each). The CDR3 runs to 19 residues. Germline V gene data show CDR1 as MDHEN and CDR2 as SYDVKM. V was trimmed by 4 bases and J by 8 bases, leaving 30 bases between them. Here the CDR3 DNA reads TGTGCCAGCAGTTCTATTGGGTCAAGGGGAGCACTCCTCATGGATGAGCAGTTCTAC. Protein: CASSSIGSRGALLMDEQFY.

Concerning this clonotype itself: This CDR3 fails to terminate in the conserved phenylalanine or tryptophan, so it likely reflects a read error. It is unclear where the CDR3 begins or ends on the DNA, so no DNA is shown, and the CDR3 is as TCRdb lists it. The chain's CDR3 is CASSYSKGQGASGATEAFL. The rearrangement uses TRBV6-6 and TRBJ1-1; the D call in the table, TRBD1, was not verified against the DNA. Inclusive of both ends, the CDR3 amounts to 19 amino acids. CDR1 and CDR2 (germline): MNHNY, SVGAGI (reference sequence).

About this clonotype itself: A read error may account for a junction end that differs from germline. The genes are TRBV11-2 and TRBJ2-3, with 11 positions matching TRBD2. The germline V gene has CDR1 SGHAT and CDR2 FQNNGV. The CDR3 covers 14 residues. This chain's CDR3 is CTSSFLAGGIQQYF. CDR3 bases: TGTACCAGCAGCTTTCTAGCGGGGGGCATTCAGCAATATTTT.

As for this clonotype: Being one base from a much bigger clone, this may be a read error. The CDR3 protein is CSARGDRADNQPQRF. Here the CDR3 DNA reads TGCAGTGCTAGAGGGGACCGGGCCGACAATCAGCCCCAGCGTTTT. The chain carries TRBV20-1 and TRBJ1-5; possible D gene TRBD1, 5 bases. CDR3 length: 15 residues. Germline-derived CDR1 and CDR2 are DFQATT and SNEGSKA (reference sequence).

The CDR3 coding sequence is TGTGCCATCATCTTAGATTTAGGCACTGAAGCTTTCTTT. It codes for CAIILDLGTEAFF. The chain uses TRBV11-2 and TRBJ1-1; D gene unclear. CDR1 is SGHAT and CDR2 is FQNNGV in the germline V gene. CDR3 length equals 13 residues. Trimming removed 10 bases from V and 4 bases from J, with 16 bases in between.

In the case of this clonotype: Just one base apart from a much larger clone, this may be a read error. The rearrangement uses TRBV20-1 and TRBJ1-1; tentative D call: TRBD1 (6 bases). The germline CDR1 and CDR2 sequences are DFQATT and SNEGSKA (reference sequence). This CDR3 is built from 11 residues. CDR3 nucleotides: TGCAGTACCGGAGGGGGTTTTGGGGCTCTCTTT. The encoded protein is CSTGGGFGALF.

Note on this clonotype: A read error may account for a junction end that differs from germline. The V and J genes are TRBV11-2 and TRBJ2-6, with TRBD1 matching 7 bases. This CDR3 is built from 19 residues. CDR1 is SGHAT, CDR2 FQNNGV, per germline. The CDR3, as DNA: TGTGCCAGCAGCCTAGTTCCAAAGGACAGGCCCCCTGGGGCCAATGTCCTGACTTTC. This sequence encodes CASSLVPKDRPPGANVLTF.